This T cell receptor beta chain appears in the sequencing data of a study of OX40 agonist ivuxolimab in advanced cancers. Regarding this clone: Its antigen is as yet unknown.

TCRdb's copy holds only in-frame clones and misses some; the assay was immunoSEQ multiplex PCR. This table holds around 10,000 clones, 78% found once. Study-level findings and limits: Low clonal expansion, among the lowest seen, marked partial responders at 0.1-3.0 mg/kg.

This TCR was sampled from an adult with an advanced solid tumor such as melanoma, head and neck, liver or kidney cancer. Source: CD4+ or CD8+ T cells sorted from blood, taken in a trial of the OX40 agonist ivuxolimab.

In nucleotides, the CDR3 is TGTGCCAGCAGCAAAGCCAGGGATAGCAATCAGCCCCAGCATTTT. It encodes CASSKARDSNQPQHF. The rearrangement links TRBV21-1 to TRBJ1-5; TRBD1, the table's D call, was not compared with the DNA. TRBV21-1 is labeled a pseudogene. CDR3 length: 15 residues.